One and the same sample provided the 32 T cell receptor beta chains below, sequenced in a study of identical twins (dated by TCRdb to 2016 to 2017). Library method: 5' RACE. Sequencing used an Illumina HiSeq 2000. TCRdb passed the public sequencing reads through fastp at Q25 and MiXCR, retaining productive beta sequences. CDR3 protein duplicates are merged, each entry listing the most common genes and DNA. This sample gives some 690,000 distinct CDR3 sequences in total; 20% to 25% of them show up just once. The biggest ten clones account for 4% to 5.5% of the sample. The sample was also reused in another study, on T cells expressing NK-cell markers.

Sample: PBMCs. These receptors were obtained from a woman between 18 and 29 years old in good health.

The V gene is TRBV28, the J gene TRBJ2-1; D remains ambiguous. V gave up 4 bases and J gave up 10 bases, with 11 bases separating them. Germline CDR1 is MDHEN and CDR2 is SYDVKM. This CDR3 spans 12 amino acids. Here the CDR3 reads CASSSPIREQFF. CDR3 DNA sequence: TGTGCCAGCAGTTCACCAATAAGAGAGCAGTTCTTC.

The rearrangement uses TRBV25-1 and TRBJ2-5, with 11 positions matching TRBD1. This CDR3 has 16 residues. J gave up 7 bases and V 5 bases, and 12 bases lay outside the gene matches. The V gene's germline CDR1 is MGHDK and CDR2 SYGVNS. DNA for the CDR3: TGTGCCAGCAGTACCTCGGGGACAGGGGGGTCGGGGACCCAGTACTTC. Translation gives CASSTSGTGGSGTQYF.

This clonotype appeared a few times. The gene calls are TRBV20-1 and TRBJ1-1, with a tentative D call TRBD1 (6 bases). Germline CDR1 is DFQATT and CDR2 is SNEGSKA (reference sequence). CDR3 length equals 13 residues. V lost 4 bases, J lost 3 bases, and 12 bases lay in between. The DNA of the CDR3 is TGCAGTGCTACCCGGCAGGGGTACACTGAAGCTTTCTTT. Its protein product is CSATRQGYTEAFF.

The chain links TRBV20-1 to TRBJ2-7; TRBD1 matches 8 bases. Germline lookup yields CDR1 DFQATT and CDR2 SNEGSKA (reference sequence). The ends lost 5 bases at V and 0 bases at J; junction bases unmatched: 12. CDR3 length: 16 amino acids. In nucleotides, the CDR3 is TGCAGTGCTCCCCCGGTAGTCGGGACAGGCTCCTACGAGCAGTACTTC. Translation gives CSAPPVVGTGSYEQYF.

V is TRBV10-3 and J is TRBJ2-7, with D possibly being TRBD2 (5 bases). Trimming stripped 11 bases from V and 3 bases from J, with 14 bases between. This CDR3 contains 12 residues. The germline gives CDR1 ENHRY, CDR2 SYGVKD. The CDR3 bases are TGTGCCGCGCAGGACTTTTTCTACGAGCAGTACTTC. Protein: CAAQDFFYEQYF.

The rearrangement links TRBV20-1 to TRBJ2-2, with D hard to call. The CDR3 has 12 residues. V was cut by 5 bases and J by 6 bases, with 10 bases left in between. CDR1 is DFQATT, CDR2 SNEGSKA, per germline (reference sequence). CDR3 amino acids: CSAQGRAGELFF. The CDR3 coding sequence is TGCAGTGCTCAAGGAAGGGCCGGGGAGCTGTTTTTT.

This clonotype was detected only a few times. The chain combines TRBV11-2 with TRBJ2-5; the match to TRBD2 covers 10 bases. There are 19 residues in the CDR3. J lost 6 bases, V lost 2 bases, and 18 bases had no gene match. Germline assignment: CDR1 SGHAT and CDR2 FQNNGV. The CDR3 spells CASSLYSPSSGGVGKTQYF. The DNA for the CDR3 is TGTGCCAGCAGCTTATATTCCCCCTCGAGCGGGGGGGTAGGAAAGACCCAGTACTTC.

Ten or more counts support this clonotype. J is TRBJ1-5 and V is TRBV3-1, with TRBD1 matching over 8 bases. CDR1 and CDR2 from the germline V gene are LGHDT and YNNKEL (reference sequence). The CDR3 extends over 14 amino acids. Losses at the gene ends were 3 bases for V and 6 bases for J; bases not matched to a gene: 4. The CDR3 reads CASSHGQGGQPQHF. The CDR3 DNA sequence: TGTGCCAGCAGCCACGGACAGGGAGGTCAGCCCCAGCATTTT.

This chain joins TRBV20-1 and TRBJ2-7, with D perhaps TRBD1 (5 bases). CDR3 length equals 12 residues. CDR1 is DFQATT and CDR2 is SNEGSKA in the germline V gene (reference sequence). Between the trimmed V and J ends, which lost 3 bases and 1 base, there was a span of 7 bases. CDR3 bases: TGCAGTGCTAGTCAGGGTTCCTACGAGCAGTACTTC. Translating gives CSASQGSYEQYF.

V gene TRBV24-1 combines with J gene TRBJ2-2; 8 bases agree with TRBD2. This CDR3 is 16 amino acids long. The germline CDR1 and CDR2 sequences are KGHDR and SFDVKD. V trimming: 4 bases; J trimming: 5 bases; junction bases outside the gene matches: 8. The CDR3 reads CATSESTRGRTGELFF. CDR3 coding DNA: TGTGCCACCAGTGAATCTACTCGCGGGAGGACCGGGGAGCTGTTTTTT.

The rearrangement joins TRBV7-8 to TRBJ2-2; the match to TRBD1 covers 12 bases. The CDR3 runs to 14 residues. J was trimmed by 6 bases and V by 5 bases; bases with no gene match: 1. Per germline, CDR1 SGHVS and CDR2 FQNEAQ. CDR3 sequence (DNA): TGTGCCAGCAGCGGGACAGGGGGCCCCGGGGAGCTGTTTTTT. It yields the protein CASSGTGGPGELFF.

The sample holds a few counts of this clonotype. This chain connects TRBV18 to TRBJ1-5; perhaps TRBD1 as D (6 bases). V lost 2 bases and J lost 6, with 14 bases in between. Germline-derived CDR1 and CDR2 are KGHSH and LQKENI. The CDR3 spans 15 residues. CDR3 coding DNA: TGTGCCAGCTCACCAAGGGGACATTTCCGTCAGCCCCAGCATTTT. Translated: CASSPRGHFRQPQHF.

This clonotype was counted between two and nine times. V is TRBV18 and J is TRBJ2-1, with a tentative D call TRBD2 (6 bases). CDR3 length equals 18 residues. Germline CDR1 KGHSH, CDR2 LQKENI. V was cut by 2 bases and J by 6 bases, with 23 bases left in between. The CDR3 region is CASSPFPRVRGGANEQFF. In DNA form, the CDR3 reads TGTGCCAGCTCACCATTCCCCCGGGTTCGAGGCGGGGCCAATGAGCAGTTCTTC. The entire variable domain, with the rest obtained from reference TRBV18 and TRBJ2-1, is as follows: NAGVMQNPRHLVRRRGQEARLRCSPMKGHSHVYWYRQLPEEGLKFMVYLQKENIIDESGMPKERFSAEFPKEGPSILRIQQVVRGDSAAYFCASSPFPRVRGGANEQFFGPGTRLTVL.

This chain uses TRBV20-1 with TRBJ2-7, with 10 bases aligning to TRBD2. This CDR3 spans 18 amino acids. With 5 bases clipped from V and 2 bases from J, the junction kept 18 bases outside the gene matches. The germline CDR1 and CDR2 sequences are DFQATT and SNEGSKA (reference sequence). The CDR3 nucleotides read TGCAGTGCTGGGAGGGGGTCACCGAGCGGGAGGGCCACCTACGAGCAGTACTTC. Its translation is CSAGRGSPSGRATYEQYF.

Many counts were recorded for this clonotype. This chain uses TRBV15 with TRBJ2-2, with 7 bases lining up with TRBD2. Germline values: CDR1 LNHNV, CDR2 YYDKDF (reference sequence). The CDR3 runs to 16 residues. After removal of 4 bases from V and 6 bases from J, the junction contained 11 bases not matched to a gene. The CDR3 DNA reads TGTGCCACCAGCAAGGGAGCGGGACTGGTTTCCGGGGAGCTGTTTTTT. Amino acid sequence: CATSKGAGLVSGELFF.

This clonotype appeared a few times. The chain joins TRBV12-3 or TRBV12-4 to TRBJ1-6, with 8 bases that match TRBD1. This CDR3 is 13 amino acids long. V lost 6 bases and J lost 11; bases outside the gene matches: 6. CDR3 coding DNA: TGTGCCAGCAGCCCTAACAGGGGGACACCCCTCCACTTT. Residues: CASSPNRGTPLHF.

The rearrangement uses TRBV6-1 and TRBJ1-1, with D uncertain. With 3 bases removed from V and 5 bases from J, the gap between germline ends came to 10 bases. CDR1 is MNHNS, CDR2 SASEGT, per germline. The CDR3 length is 13 residues. This chain's CDR3 is CASSDNRVTEAFF. In nucleotides, the CDR3 is TGTGCCAGCAGTGATAATAGGGTTACTGAAGCTTTCTTT.

V is TRBV12-3 or TRBV12-4 and J is TRBJ2-5; 9 nucleotides line up with TRBD2. J gave up 8 bases and V 5 bases, and 12 bases lay outside the gene matches. The CDR3 length is 15 residues. CDR3: CASSPIRGGGDTQYF. The CDR3 nucleotides read TGTGCCAGCAGTCCAATACGCGGGGGGGGGGACACCCAGTACTTC.

This clonotype was counted between two and nine times. The chain uses TRBV6-1 and TRBJ2-5; 11 bases are a match to TRBD1. The CDR3 spans 13 residues. Per the germline V gene, CDR1 is MNHNS and CDR2 is SASEGT. Trimming took 5 bases from V and 6 from J; bases not matched to a gene: 2. The CDR3 region has the DNA TGTGCCAGCAGTCGGACAGGGGGCAAGACCCAGTACTTC. Amino acids: CASSRTGGKTQYF.

The table lists this clonotype with many counts. The chain couples TRBV7-2 to TRBJ2-2; D is unresolved. V lost 1 base and J 0 bases, leaving 12 bases between the germline ends. Looked up from germline, CDR1 is SGHTA and CDR2 is FQGNSA. This CDR3 comprises 17 residues. The CDR3 nucleotides read TGTGCCAGCAGCTTAGGGTACGGGCCTACGAACACCGGGGAGCTGTTTTTT. Protein product: CASSLGYGPTNTGELFF.

This clonotype was picked up many times. The chain has TRBV5-1 and TRBJ2-5; D gene unclear. The CDR3 length is 13 residues. The V end was cut by 3 bases, the J end by 4 bases, with 10 bases between. CDR1 SGHRS and CDR2 YFSETQ come from the germline V gene. The CDR3 nucleotides read TGCGCCAGCAGCTACGGATATGTAGAGACCCAGTACTTC. Residues: CASSYGYVETQYF. Combining the CDR3 with reference TRBV5-1 and TRBJ2-5 gives the whole variable domain KAGVTQTPRYLIKTRGQQVTLSCSPISGHRSVSWYQQTPGQGLQFLFEYFSETQRNKGNFPGRFSGRQFSNSRSEMNVSTLELGDSALYLCASSYGYVETQYFGPGTRLLVL.

The genes are TRBV3-1 and TRBJ1-1, with unresolved D. The CDR3 has 16 amino acids. V was trimmed by 1 base and J by 0 bases, leaving 12 bases between them. CDR1 is LGHDT, CDR2 YNNKEL, per germline (reference sequence). This CDR3 is CASSQGLGRMNTEAFF. Here the CDR3 DNA reads TGTGCCAGCAGCCAAGGGTTAGGGCGGATGAACACTGAAGCTTTCTTT. Full variable domain (rest looked up from reference TRBV3-1 and TRBJ1-1): DTAVSQTPKYLVTQMGNDKSIKCEQNLGHDTMYWYKQDSKKFLKIMFSYNNKELIINETVPNRFSPKSPDKAHLNLHINSLELGDSAVYFCASSQGLGRMNTEAFFGQGTRLTVV.

CDR3 nucleotides: TGTGCCAGCAGCCACGTAGGACAGCAAGAGACCCAGTACTTC. It translates to CASSHVGQQETQYF. The chain is built from TRBV3-1 and TRBJ2-5; perhaps TRBD1 as D (6 bases). This CDR3 comprises 14 residues. Germline V gene data show CDR1 as LGHDT and CDR2 as YNNKEL (reference sequence). V was pared by 3 bases and J by 2 bases, with 10 bases between.

This chain joins TRBV20-1 and TRBJ2-7; perhaps TRBD1 as D (5 bases). Trimming took off 5 bases at V and 0 bases at J, with 14 bases between the two ends. The CDR3 loop spans 14 amino acids. Looked up from germline, CDR1 is DFQATT and CDR2 is SNEGSKA (reference sequence). Written as DNA, the CDR3 is TGCAGTGCTGGCGCGACAGCTTTCTCCTACGAGCAGTACTTC. It encodes CSAGATAFSYEQYF.

This clonotype was observed once. J is TRBJ2-3 and V is TRBV7-6, with D tentatively TRBD2 (6 bases). This CDR3 spans 13 amino acids. Germline loops: CDR1 SGHVS, CDR2 FNYEAQ. The V and J ends lost 5 bases and 4 bases respectively, with 10 bases between them. CDR3 nucleotides: TGTGCCAGCAGCAGGACTACTCCAGATACGCAGTATTTT. Translation gives CASSRTTPDTQYF.

J is TRBJ2-7 and V is TRBV6-2 or TRBV6-3; 8 nucleotides line up with TRBD1. V shed 6 bases and J 7 bases; nucleotides not matched to a gene: 2. This CDR3 region has 11 residues. CDR1 is MNHEY, CDR2 SVGEGT, per germline. CDR3 nucleotide sequence: TGTGCCAGCAGGAGACAGGGGGAGCAGTACTTC. The encoded protein is CASRRQGEQYF.

The chain uses TRBV5-1 and TRBJ1-1, with D tentatively TRBD1 (5 bases). The V end lost 4 bases, the J end lost 7 bases, and 11 bases lay between the germline ends. This CDR3 comprises 12 residues. Germline V gives CDR1 SGHRS, CDR2 YFSETQ. CDR3 sequence (DNA): TGCGCCAGCAGCGGGATGACAGATGAAGCTTTCTTT. This translates into CASSGMTDEAFF.

The genes are TRBV3-1 and TRBJ2-7; a weak D match, TRBD2 (5 bases). CDR3 size: 13 residues. The germline V gene has CDR1 LGHDT and CDR2 YNNKEL (reference sequence). The V end lost 0 bases, the J end lost 8 bases, and 11 bases lay between the germline ends. CDR3 sequence: CASSQDLTTQQYF. For the CDR3, the DNA is TGTGCCAGCAGCCAAGATTTGACTACCCAGCAGTACTTC.

This clonotype has only a few counts. The V and J genes are TRBV20-1 and TRBJ1-2; 12 bases match TRBD1. Looked up from germline, CDR1 is DFQATT and CDR2 is SNEGSKA (reference sequence). The V and J ends lost 7 bases and 8 bases, in that order; junction bases with no gene match: 11. The CDR3 totals 14 residues. CDR3 region: CSVGGQGAPSGYTF. The CDR3 DNA sequence: TGCAGTGTAGGGGGACAGGGGGCACCGTCGGGCTACACCTTC.

J is TRBJ2-1 and V is TRBV4-2; 12 nucleotides agree with TRBD2. CDR1 is LGHNA and CDR2 is YNFKEQ in the germline V gene. This CDR3 spans 17 amino acids. Trimming removed 3 bases from V and 4 bases from J; junction bases left unmatched: 7. CDR3: CASSQALAGGIYNEQFF. CDR3 nucleotides: TGTGCCAGCAGCCAGGCCCTAGCGGGGGGGATATACAATGAGCAGTTCTTC.

This clonotype showed up just a few times. The chain employs TRBV20-1 and TRBJ2-1, with unresolved D. Germline CDR1 is DFQATT and CDR2 is SNEGSKA (reference sequence). V dropped 3 bases and J dropped 9 bases, with 9 bases sitting between them. This CDR3 region has 11 residues. The CDR3 region has the DNA TGCAGTGCTAGGAGCCGGCTTGAGCAGTTCTTC. Protein: CSARSRLEQFF.

This chain uses TRBV6-1 with TRBJ1-1; tentative D call: TRBD1 (6 bases). Germline CDR1 and CDR2: MNHNS and SASEGT. The CDR3 totals 14 residues. The germline V and J ends were trimmed by 11 bases and 2 bases, with 18 bases remaining between them. This CDR3 is CAVKGEQVNTEAFF. In DNA, the CDR3 is TGTGCCGTCAAGGGGGAACAGGTTAACACTGAAGCTTTCTTT.